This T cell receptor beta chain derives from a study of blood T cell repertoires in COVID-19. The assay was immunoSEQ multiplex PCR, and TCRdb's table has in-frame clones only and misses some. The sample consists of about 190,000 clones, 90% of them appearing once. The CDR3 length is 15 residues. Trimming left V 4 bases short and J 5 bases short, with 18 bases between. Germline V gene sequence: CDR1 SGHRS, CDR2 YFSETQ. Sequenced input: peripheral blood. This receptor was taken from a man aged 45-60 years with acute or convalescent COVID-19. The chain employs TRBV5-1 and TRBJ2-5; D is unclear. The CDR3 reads CASSPLSSRVETQYF. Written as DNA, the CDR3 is TGCGCCAGCAGCCCTTTGTCCTCCCGGGTGGAGACCCAGTACTTC.